This TCR beta chain appears in the sequencing data of a study of post-analysis software for immune sequencing data. Study-level findings and limits: Strong co-clustering by F measure was evident for samples that had been prepared in the same batch.

In this sample, this clonotype turned up a few times. Its specificity is not known. Unique molecular identifiers were carried by the TCR beta cDNA libraries. TCRdb re-called the PCR reads with MiXCR, one entry per CDR3 protein. The table shows 750,000 to 950,000 distinct CDR3 sequences, with roughly 50% occurring only once. This receptor was identified in a girl aged 5 to 17 with multiple sclerosis. Sequenced input: blood.

The CDR3 sequence: CASRPGVGGVGEQYF. The CDR3 DNA is TGTGCCAGCCGTCCCGGAGTAGGAGGGGTTGGGGAGCAGTACTTC. The chain recombines TRBV19 with TRBJ2-7; maybe TRBD2 (6 bases). Between the trimmed V and J ends, which lost 9 bases and 7 bases, there was a span of 25 bases. This CDR3 comprises 15 residues. Germline CDR1 LNHDA, CDR2 SQIVND (reference sequence).